This TCR beta chain was identified in a study of naive and memory T cell subsets. Notes on the study in general: Especially in CD8 cells, naive repertoires contained a few larger clonotypes, possibly CD45RA-re-expressing memory cells.

Four subsets defined by CD45RA and CD27 were sorted after CD3, CD4, CD8 and live/dead staining. Two oligonucleotides, mixed equimolar, formed the beta constant-region primer covering TRBC1 and TRBC2. Ligated cDNA was amplified by four rounds of PCR with nested alpha and beta constant-region primers and SP2. TCRdb analysed the UMI-ligation and nested PCR reads with MiXCR anew, one entry per CDR3 protein. In the table there are approximately 90,000 distinct CDR3 sequences, 11% of which are singletons. Germline V gene sequence: CDR1 MNHEY, CDR2 SVGEGT. The CDR3 extends over 16 amino acids. V was pared by 4 bases and J by 0 bases, with 12 bases between. In the case of this clonotype: Its specificity is not known. Lacking the conserved final phenylalanine or tryptophan, this CDR3 likely reflects a read error.

V usage is TRBV6-2 or TRBV6-3 and J usage is TRBJ2-2; D could derive from TRBD1 or TRBD2 (5 bases each). Sequencing was done on a sample of naive CD4+ T cells from blood. This clonotype was sampled from a human donor in good health. The CDR3 DNA is TGTGCCAGCAGTTCCGGGACGGCGGCGAACACCGGGGAGCTGTTTCTT. It is translated as CASSSGTAANTGELFL.